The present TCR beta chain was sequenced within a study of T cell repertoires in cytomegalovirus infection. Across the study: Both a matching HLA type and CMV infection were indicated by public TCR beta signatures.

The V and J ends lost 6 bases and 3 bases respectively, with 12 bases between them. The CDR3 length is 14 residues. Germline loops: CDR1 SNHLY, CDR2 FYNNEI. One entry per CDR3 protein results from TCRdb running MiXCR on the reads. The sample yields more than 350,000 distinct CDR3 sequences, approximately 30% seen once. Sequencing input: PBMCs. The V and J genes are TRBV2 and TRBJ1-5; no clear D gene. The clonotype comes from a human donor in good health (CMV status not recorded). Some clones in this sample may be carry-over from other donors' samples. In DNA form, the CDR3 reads TGTGCCAGCAGCCTGAAGGGAGACAATCAGCCCCAGCATTTT. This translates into CASSLKGDNQPQHF.